This TCR beta chain originates from a study of identifying expanded T cells in peripheral blood. The assay was immunoSEQ multiplex PCR, and TCRdb's table has in-frame clones only and misses some. The sample holds over 90,000 clones, roughly 90% seen once. Germline CDR1 SGHVS, CDR2 FQNEAQ. V lost 1 base, J lost 7 bases, and 10 bases lay in between. The CDR3 extends over 14 amino acids. The rearrangement uses TRBV7-8 and TRBJ1-4; a possible D gene is TRBD1 (5 bases). The sequence was collected from a person between 18 and 69 years old in good health. Material: blood. This CDR3 is CASSLGRVSEKLFF. CDR3 DNA: TGTGCCAGCAGCTTAGGCAGGGTCAGTGAAAAACTGTTTTTT. Together with reference TRBV7-8 and TRBJ1-4, the CDR3 gives the full variable domain: GAGVSQSPRYKVAKRGQDVALRCDPISGHVSLFWYQQALGQGPEFLTYFQNEAQLDKSGLPSDRFFAERPEGSVSTLKIQRTQQEDSAVYLCASSLGRVSEKLFFGSGTQLSVL.